This T cell receptor beta chain was obtained from a study of beta chain features in type 1 diabetes. Study-level points and caveats: TCRB CDR3 length was moderately but significantly reduced in all four CD4+ subsets of Type 1 diabetes patients. Here, the possible influence of HLA type (on TCRB rearrangement) remained unresolved.

Averaging about 116 mL, one heparinised blood draw came from each individual donor. Sorting produced populations that all topped 98% purity. This CDR3 is 16 amino acids long. In germline, CDR1 is KGHSH, CDR2 LQKENI. V gave up 3 bases and J gave up 9 bases; unmatched junction bases: 10. The investigators reverse transcribed all of the isolated RNA, so they sequenced expressed TCRB transcripts. The average read count of naive, central memory and regulatory T cell samples was around 3.6 million. Here immunoSEQ multiplex PCR was the method, and the copy in TCRdb shows in-frame clones only, minus some. The sample yields under 300,000 clones, roughly 17% seen once. This clone was found a few times. Antigen: not known.

The receptor was derived from a young man with type 1 diabetes. Sequencing was carried out using naive CD4+ T cells from blood. The gene calls are TRBV18 and TRBJ2-1, with 11 bases fitting TRBD2. In nucleotides, the CDR3 is TGTGCCAGCTCACCCGTTACTAGCGGGAGTGGTGCTGAGCAGTTCTTC. Translated: CASSPVTSGSGAEQFF.